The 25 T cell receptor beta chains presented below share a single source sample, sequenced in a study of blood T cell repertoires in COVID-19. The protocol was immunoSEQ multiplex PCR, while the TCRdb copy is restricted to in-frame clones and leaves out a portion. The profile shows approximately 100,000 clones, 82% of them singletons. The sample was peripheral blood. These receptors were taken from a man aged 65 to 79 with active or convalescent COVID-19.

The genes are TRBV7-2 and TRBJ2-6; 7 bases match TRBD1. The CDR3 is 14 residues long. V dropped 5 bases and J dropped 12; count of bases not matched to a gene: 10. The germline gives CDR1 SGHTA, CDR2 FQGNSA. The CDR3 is CASSPRQGPGVLTF. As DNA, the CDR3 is TGTGCCAGCAGCCCCAGACAGGGCCCGGGCGTCCTGACTTTC.

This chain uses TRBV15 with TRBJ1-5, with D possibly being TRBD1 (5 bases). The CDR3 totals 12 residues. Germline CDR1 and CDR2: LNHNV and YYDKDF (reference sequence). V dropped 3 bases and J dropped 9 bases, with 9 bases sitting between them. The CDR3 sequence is CATSRVGGPQHF. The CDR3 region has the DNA TGTGCCACCAGCAGGGTGGGGGGGCCCCAGCATTTT.

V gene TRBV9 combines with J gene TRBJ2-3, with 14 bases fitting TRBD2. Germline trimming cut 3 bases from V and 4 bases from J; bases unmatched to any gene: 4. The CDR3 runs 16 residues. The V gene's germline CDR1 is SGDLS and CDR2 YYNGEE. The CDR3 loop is CASSAGTSGGADTQYF. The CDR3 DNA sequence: TGTGCCAGCAGCGCCGGGACTAGCGGGGGTGCAGATACGCAGTATTTT.

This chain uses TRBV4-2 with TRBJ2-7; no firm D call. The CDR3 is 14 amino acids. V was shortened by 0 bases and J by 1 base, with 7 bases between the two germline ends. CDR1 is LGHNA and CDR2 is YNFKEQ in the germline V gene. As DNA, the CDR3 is TGTGCCAGCAGCCAAGATACAAGTTCCTACGAGCAGTACTTC. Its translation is CASSQDTSSYEQYF.

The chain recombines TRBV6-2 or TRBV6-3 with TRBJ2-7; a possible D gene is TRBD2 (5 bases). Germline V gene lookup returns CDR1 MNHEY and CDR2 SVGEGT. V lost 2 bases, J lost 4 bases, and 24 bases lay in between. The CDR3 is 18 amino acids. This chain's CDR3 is CASSYPLLPGKRTYEQYF. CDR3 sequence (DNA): TGTGCCAGCAGTTACCCTCTTTTGCCGGGAAAGCGTACTTACGAGCAGTACTTC.

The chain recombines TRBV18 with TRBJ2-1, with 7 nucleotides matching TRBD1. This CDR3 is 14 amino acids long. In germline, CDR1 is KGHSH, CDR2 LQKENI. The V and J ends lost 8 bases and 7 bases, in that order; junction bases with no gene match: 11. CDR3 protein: CASHGSTGWNEQFF. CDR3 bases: TGTGCCAGCCACGGGTCGACAGGGTGGAATGAGCAGTTCTTC. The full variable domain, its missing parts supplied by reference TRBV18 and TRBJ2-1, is NAGVMQNPRHLVRRRGQEARLRCSPMKGHSHVYWYRQLPEEGLKFMVYLQKENIIDESGMPKERFSAEFPKEGPSILRIQQVVRGDSAAYFCASHGSTGWNEQFFGPGTRLTVL.

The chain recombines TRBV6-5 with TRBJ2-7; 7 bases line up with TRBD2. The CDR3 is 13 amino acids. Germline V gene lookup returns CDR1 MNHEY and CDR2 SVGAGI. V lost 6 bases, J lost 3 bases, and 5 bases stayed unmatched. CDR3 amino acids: CASSREGLYEQYF. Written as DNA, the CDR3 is TGTGCCAGCAGCAGGGAGGGCCTCTACGAGCAGTACTTC.

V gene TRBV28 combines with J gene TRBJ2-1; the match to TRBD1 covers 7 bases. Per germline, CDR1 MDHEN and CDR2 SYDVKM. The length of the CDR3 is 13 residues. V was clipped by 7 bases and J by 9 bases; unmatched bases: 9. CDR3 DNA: TGTGCCAGCAATAGACAGGGTCGTACTGAGCAGTTCTTC. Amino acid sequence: CASNRQGRTEQFF.

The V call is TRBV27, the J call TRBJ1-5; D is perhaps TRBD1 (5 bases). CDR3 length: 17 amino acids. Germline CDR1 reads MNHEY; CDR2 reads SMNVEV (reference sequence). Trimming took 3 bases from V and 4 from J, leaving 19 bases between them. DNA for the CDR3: TGTGCCAGCAGTTTTGCCGGCTGGGGCCCCGGTAATCAGCCCCAGCATTTT. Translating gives CASSFAGWGPGNQPQHF.

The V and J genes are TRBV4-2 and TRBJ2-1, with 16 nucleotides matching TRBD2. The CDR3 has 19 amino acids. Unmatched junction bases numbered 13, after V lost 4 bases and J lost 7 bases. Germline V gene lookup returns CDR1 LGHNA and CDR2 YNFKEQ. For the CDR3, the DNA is TGTGCCAGCAGCCTCGTTATCCCGGGACTAGCGGGGGGGGGAAATGAGCAGTTCTTC. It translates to CASSLVIPGLAGGGNEQFF.

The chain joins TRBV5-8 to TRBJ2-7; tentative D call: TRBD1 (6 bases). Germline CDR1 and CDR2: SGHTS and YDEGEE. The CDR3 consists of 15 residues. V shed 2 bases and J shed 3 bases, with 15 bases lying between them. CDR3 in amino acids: CASSFGLRGVYEQYF. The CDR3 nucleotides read TGTGCCAGCAGCTTTGGTCTCAGGGGTGTCTACGAGCAGTACTTC.

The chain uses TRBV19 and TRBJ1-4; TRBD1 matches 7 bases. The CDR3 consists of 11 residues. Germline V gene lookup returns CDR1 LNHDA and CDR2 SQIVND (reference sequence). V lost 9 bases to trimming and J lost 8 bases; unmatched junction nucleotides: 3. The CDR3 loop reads CASRQGEKLFF. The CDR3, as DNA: TGTGCCAGCCGACAGGGCGAAAAACTGTTTTTT.

This CDR3 is CASSQGAGLAYEQYF. CDR3 DNA sequence: TGTGCCAGCAGCCAAGGGGCGGGACTAGCCTACGAGCAGTACTTC. The chain is built from TRBV4-2 and TRBJ2-7; 8 bases map to TRBD2. CDR1 is LGHNA and CDR2 is YNFKEQ in the germline V gene. The CDR3 is 15 amino acids. J gave up 2 bases and V 1 base, and 4 bases lay outside the gene matches.

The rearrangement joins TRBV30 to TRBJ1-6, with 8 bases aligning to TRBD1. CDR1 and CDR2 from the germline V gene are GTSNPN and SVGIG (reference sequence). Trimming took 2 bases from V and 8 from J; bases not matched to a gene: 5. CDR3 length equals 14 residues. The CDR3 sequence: CAWSKGQEYSPLHF. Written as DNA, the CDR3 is TGTGCCTGGAGTAAGGGACAGGAATATTCACCCCTCCACTTT. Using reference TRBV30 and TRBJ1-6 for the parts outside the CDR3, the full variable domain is SQTIHQWPATLVQPVGSPLSLECTVEGTSNPNLYWYRQAAGRGLQLLFYSVGIGQISSEVPQNLSASRPQDRQFILSSKKLLLSDSGFYLCAWSKGQEYSPLHFGNGTRLTVT.

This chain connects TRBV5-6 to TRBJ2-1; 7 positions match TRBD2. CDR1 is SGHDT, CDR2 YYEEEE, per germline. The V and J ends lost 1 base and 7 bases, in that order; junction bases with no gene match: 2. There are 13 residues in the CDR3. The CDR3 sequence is CASSLPAGNEQFF. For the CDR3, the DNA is TGTGCCAGCAGCTTGCCAGCGGGGAATGAGCAGTTCTTC. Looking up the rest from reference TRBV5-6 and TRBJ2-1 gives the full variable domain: DAGVTQSPTHLIKTRGQQVTLRCSPKSGHDTVSWYQQALGQGPQFIFQYYEEEERQRGNFPDRFSGHQFPNYSSELNVNALLLGDSALYLCASSLPAGNEQFFGPGTRLTVL.

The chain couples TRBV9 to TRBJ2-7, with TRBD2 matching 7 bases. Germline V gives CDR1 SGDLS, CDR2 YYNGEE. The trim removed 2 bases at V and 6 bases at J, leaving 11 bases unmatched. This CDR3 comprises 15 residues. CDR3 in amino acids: CASSVQPGEGSEQYF. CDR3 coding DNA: TGTGCCAGCAGCGTTCAACCGGGGGAGGGATCCGAGCAGTACTTC.

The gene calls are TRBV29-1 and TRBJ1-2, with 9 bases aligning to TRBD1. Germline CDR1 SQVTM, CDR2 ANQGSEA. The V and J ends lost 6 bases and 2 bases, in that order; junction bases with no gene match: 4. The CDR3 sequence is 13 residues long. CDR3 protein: CSVGDRGNYGYTF. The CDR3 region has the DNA TGCAGCGTGGGCGACAGGGGGAACTATGGCTACACCTTC.

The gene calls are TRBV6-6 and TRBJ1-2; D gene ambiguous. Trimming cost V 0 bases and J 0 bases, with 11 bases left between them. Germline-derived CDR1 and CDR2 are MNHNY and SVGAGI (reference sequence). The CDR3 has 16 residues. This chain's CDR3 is CASSYSSSDPNYGYTF. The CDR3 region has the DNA TGTGCCAGCAGTTACTCGAGCAGCGACCCTAACTATGGCTACACCTTC.

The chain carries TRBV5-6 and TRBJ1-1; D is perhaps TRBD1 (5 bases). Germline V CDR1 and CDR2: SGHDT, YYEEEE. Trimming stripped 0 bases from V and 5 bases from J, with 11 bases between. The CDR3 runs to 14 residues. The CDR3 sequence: CASSLGYRLTEAFF. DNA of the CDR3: TGTGCCAGCAGCTTGGGATACAGGTTGACTGAAGCTTTCTTT.

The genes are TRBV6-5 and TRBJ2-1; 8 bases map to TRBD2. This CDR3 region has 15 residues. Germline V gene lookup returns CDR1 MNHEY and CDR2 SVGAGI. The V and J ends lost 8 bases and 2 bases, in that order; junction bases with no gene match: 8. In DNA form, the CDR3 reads TGTGCCAGCTCCCGGGGGGGTCCTACCTACAATGAGCAGTTCTTC. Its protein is CASSRGGPTYNEQFF.

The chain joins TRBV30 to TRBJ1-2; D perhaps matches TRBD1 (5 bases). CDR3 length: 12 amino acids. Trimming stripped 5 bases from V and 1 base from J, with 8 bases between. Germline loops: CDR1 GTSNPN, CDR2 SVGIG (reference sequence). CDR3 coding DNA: TGTGCCTGGTCACAGGTTAACTATGGCTACACCTTC. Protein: CAWSQVNYGYTF.

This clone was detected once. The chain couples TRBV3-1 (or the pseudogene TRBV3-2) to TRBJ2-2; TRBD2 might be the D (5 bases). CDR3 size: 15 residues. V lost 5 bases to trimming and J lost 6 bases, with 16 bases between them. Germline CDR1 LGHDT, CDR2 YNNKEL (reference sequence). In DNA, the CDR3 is TGTGCCAGCAGCTCCTTGGTAATGGAGGCCGGGGAGCTGTTTTTT. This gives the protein CASSSLVMEAGELFF.

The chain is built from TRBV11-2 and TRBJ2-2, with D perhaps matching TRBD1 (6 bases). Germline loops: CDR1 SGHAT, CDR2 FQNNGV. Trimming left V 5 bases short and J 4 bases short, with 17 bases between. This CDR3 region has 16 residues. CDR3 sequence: CASSKRQDSFTGELFF. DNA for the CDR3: TGTGCCAGCAGCAAAAGGCAGGACAGCTTCACCGGGGAGCTGTTTTTT. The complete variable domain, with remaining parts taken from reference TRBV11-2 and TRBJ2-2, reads EAGVAQSPRYKIIEKRQSVAFWCNPISGHATLYWYQQILGQGPKLLIQFQNNGVVDDSQLPKDRFSAERLKGVDSTLKIQPAKLEDSAVYLCASSKRQDSFTGELFFGEGSRLTVL.

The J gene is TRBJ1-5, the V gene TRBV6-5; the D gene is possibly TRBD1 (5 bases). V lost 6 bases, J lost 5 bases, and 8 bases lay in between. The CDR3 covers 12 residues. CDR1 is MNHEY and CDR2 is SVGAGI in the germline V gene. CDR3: CASSAGDQPQHF. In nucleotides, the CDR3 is TGTGCCAGCAGCGCGGGGGATCAGCCCCAGCATTTT.

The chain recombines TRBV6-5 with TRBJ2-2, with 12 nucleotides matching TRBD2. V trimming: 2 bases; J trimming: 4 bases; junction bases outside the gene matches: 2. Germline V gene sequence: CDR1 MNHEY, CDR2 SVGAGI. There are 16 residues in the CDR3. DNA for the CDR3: TGTGCCAGCAGTTACAGACTAGCGGGGGCCACCGGGGAGCTGTTTTTT. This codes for CASSYRLAGATGELFF.